These 30 T cell receptor beta chains were sequenced from one sample in a study of cytomegalovirus exposure and HLA in healthy donors. 13 Jbeta primers and 60 Vbeta primers were used for the PCR. Profiling relied on immunoSEQ multiplex PCR, and the TCRdb table lists in-frame clones only, not all of them. The sample has around 160,000 clones; 80% to 85% are singletons. The sequenced sample was PBMCs. All receptors come from a woman aged 18-30 years in good health and CMV-seronegative.

The CDR3 region is CASSLRGGSYNEQFF. The CDR3 DNA is TGTGCCAGCAGTCTCCGGGGGGGCTCCTACAATGAGCAGTTCTTC. V gene TRBV9 combines with J gene TRBJ2-1; 8 bases map to TRBD2. This CDR3 comprises 15 residues. Germline CDR1 and CDR2: SGDLS and YYNGEE. V was clipped by 5 bases and J by 0 bases; unmatched bases: 4.

The chain recombines TRBV2 with TRBJ2-1, with TRBD2 matching 11 bases. Trimming cost V 5 bases and J 7 bases; bases outside gene matches: 7. Germline V gives CDR1 SNHLY, CDR2 FYNNEI. The length of the CDR3 is 15 residues. The CDR3, as DNA: TGTGCCAGCAGTATAGCGGGGGGGAAGGTGAATGAGCAGTTCTTC. It encodes CASSIAGGKVNEQFF.

The chain uses TRBV13 and TRBJ1-2; the D is unclear. V was trimmed by 0 bases and J by 5 bases, leaving 16 bases between them. The CDR3 has 16 amino acids. Per the germline V gene, CDR1 is PRHDT and CDR2 is FYEKMQ (reference sequence). The DNA for the CDR3 is TGTGCCAGCAGCTTAGGTTGGGCCTCAAAAGGTTATGGCTACACCTTC. Its translation: CASSLGWASKGYGYTF.

V gene TRBV2 combines with J gene TRBJ1-1; D gene uncertain. In germline, CDR1 is SNHLY, CDR2 FYNNEI. V was trimmed by 6 bases and J by 0 bases, leaving 14 bases between them. CDR3 length: 15 amino acids. CDR3 sequence (DNA): TGTGCCAGCAGGGCTGACGCGGGCATGAACACTGAAGCTTTCTTT. Protein: CASRADAGMNTEAFF.

The rearrangement joins TRBV5-1 to TRBJ2-7; D may be TRBD1 (6 bases). Germline V gene sequence: CDR1 SGHRS, CDR2 YFSETQ. The CDR3 totals 13 residues. V lost 4 bases and J lost 2, with 10 bases in between. The CDR3 DNA follows: TGCGCCAGCAGCGACACAGGGCCCTACGAGCAGTACTTC. Its protein is CASSDTGPYEQYF.

This chain connects TRBV7-9 to TRBJ1-1; D is undetermined. Trimming removed 5 bases at V and 1 base at J, with 14 bases between. The CDR3 runs to 15 residues. CDR1 SEHNR and CDR2 FQNEAQ come from the germline V gene (reference sequence). The CDR3 reads CASSPHIPRNTEAFF. CDR3 in DNA: TGTGCCAGCAGCCCTCACATTCCCCGGAACACTGAAGCTTTCTTT.

This chain uses TRBV6-1 with TRBJ2-5; TRBD1 matches at 7 bases. The last part of the DNA fits TRBJ2-7 better; the J call may be wrong. This CDR3 is built from 14 residues. The germline V gene has CDR1 MNHNS and CDR2 SASEGT. The CDR3 nucleotides read TGTGCCAGCAGTGAACCGGGACAGCCCTACGAGCAGTACTTC. Translating gives CASSEPGQPYEQYF.

This clone appeared once. CDR3 protein: CASSQSDRGRLGELFF. The CDR3, as DNA: TGCGCCAGCAGCCAAAGCGACAGGGGAAGGCTCGGGGAGCTGTTTTTT. J is TRBJ2-2 and V is TRBV4-1; 8 bases agree with TRBD1. Germline-derived CDR1 and CDR2 are MGHRA and YSYEKL. This CDR3 comprises 16 residues. V lost 2 bases to trimming and J lost 7 bases; unmatched junction nucleotides: 9.

The chain is built from TRBV27 and TRBJ1-5; 7 bases line up with TRBD1. This CDR3 has 15 amino acids. Germline V gives CDR1 MNHEY, CDR2 SMNVEV (reference sequence). V was pared by 6 bases and J by 0 bases, with 5 bases of the junction left unmatched. The CDR3: CASRGTVYSNQPQHF. The CDR3 bases are TGTGCCAGCAGAGGGACAGTATATAGCAATCAGCCCCAGCATTTT.

The chain is built from TRBV2 and TRBJ2-3; TRBD2 matches 9 bases. Trimming at V came to 2 bases and at J to 3 bases, leaving 6 bases not matched to a gene. The germline V gene encodes CDR1 SNHLY and CDR2 FYNNEI. The CDR3 length is 16 residues. CDR3 bases: TGTGCCAGCAGTGAATGGGCTAGCGGGATGACAGATACGCAGTATTTT. This sequence encodes CASSEWASGMTDTQYF.

The rearrangement uses TRBV5-6 and TRBJ1-3; D remains unclear. The CDR3 runs to 12 residues. V lost 3 bases and J 4 bases, leaving 5 bases between the germline ends. Per the germline V gene, CDR1 is SGHDT and CDR2 is YYEEEE. The CDR3 reads CASSSRGNTIYF. In nucleotides, the CDR3 is TGTGCCAGCAGCTCCAGGGGAAACACCATATATTTT.

This chain uses TRBV5-1 with TRBJ1-3, with 10 nucleotides matching TRBD1. This CDR3 region has 15 residues. In germline, CDR1 is SGHRS, CDR2 YFSETQ. Trimming at V came to 3 bases and at J to 4 bases, leaving 4 bases not matched to a gene. The CDR3 sequence: CASSYGQGGGNTIYF. The CDR3 DNA follows: TGCGCCAGCAGCTACGGACAGGGGGGCGGAAACACCATATATTTT.

This clone was counted only a few times. The chain is built from TRBV14 and TRBJ1-1; D uncertain. In germline, CDR1 is SGHDN, CDR2 FVKESK. The V end was cut by 1 base, the J end by 11 bases, with 11 bases between. The CDR3 totals 12 residues. The CDR3 DNA reads TGTGCCAGCAGCCAAGGCAGATACAGTGCTTTCTTT. Protein sequence: CASSQGRYSAFF. The full variable domain, with the rest looked up from reference TRBV14 and TRBJ1-1, is EAGVTQFPSHSVIEKGQTVTLRCDPISGHDNLYWYRRVMGKEIKFLLHFVKESKQDESGMPNNRFLAERTGGTYSTLKVQPAELEDSGVYFCASSQGRYSAFFGQGTRLTVV.

J is TRBJ1-1 and V is TRBV11-3, with 9 positions matching TRBD1. The J segment lost 3 bases and the V segment lost 5 bases, leaving 4 bases of the junction unmatched. Germline V CDR1 and CDR2: SGHNT, YENEEA. This CDR3 is 14 amino acids long. CDR3 sequence: CASSTRTGDTEAFF. CDR3 bases: TGTGCCAGCAGCACCCGGACAGGGGACACTGAAGCTTTCTTT.

The V and J genes are TRBV7-9 and TRBJ2-5; no clear D. The CDR3 loop spans 11 amino acids. V shed 4 bases and J shed 3 bases, with 3 bases lying between them. Germline V CDR1 and CDR2: SEHNR, FQNEAQ (reference sequence). The CDR3 region is CASSSEETQYF. The CDR3 DNA is TGTGCCAGCAGCTCGGAAGAGACCCAGTACTTC. Full variable domain (missing parts from reference TRBV7-9 and TRBJ2-5): DTGVSQNPRHKITKRGQNVTFRCDPISEHNRLYWYRQTLGQGPEFLTYFQNEAQLEKSRLLSDRFSAERPKGSFSTLEIQRTEQGDSAMYLCASSSEETQYFGPGTRLLVL.

The CDR3 loop is CASSPGQGEAFF. The CDR3 coding sequence is TGCGCCAGCAGCCCGGGACAGGGGGAAGCTTTCTTT. The chain has TRBV4-1 and TRBJ1-1, with 10 bases matching TRBD1. CDR3 size: 12 residues. CDR1 and CDR2 from the germline V gene are MGHRA and YSYEKL. The V and J ends lost 4 bases and 8 bases, in that order; junction bases with no gene match: 1.

The sample holds a few counts of this clone. This rearrangement joins TRBV6-4 to TRBJ2-7, with D tentatively TRBD1 (6 bases). Trimming shortened V by 6 bases and J by 2 bases, and 11 bases separated the two germline ends. Germline V gene lookup returns CDR1 MRHNA and CDR2 SNTAGT. The CDR3 is made up of 13 amino acids. For the CDR3, the DNA is TGTGCCAGCAGGGGACAACCTGCCTACGAGCAGTACTTC. It specifies CASRGQPAYEQYF.

The chain recombines TRBV7-6 with TRBJ2-3; D not resolved. The CDR3 spans 15 residues. Germline V gene sequence: CDR1 SGHVS, CDR2 FNYEAQ. The V gene lost 4 bases and the J gene lost 0 bases, with 11 bases spanning the gap. CDR3 nucleotides: TGTGCCAGCAGCTCCCAGGTGGCTAGCACAGATACGCAGTATTTT. Its protein product is CASSSQVASTDTQYF.

The rearrangement joins TRBV28 to TRBJ2-5; weak D call: TRBD1 (5 bases). CDR1 and CDR2 from the germline V gene are MDHEN and SYDVKM. Trimming pared 5 bases from V and 7 bases from J, leaving 20 bases between. The CDR3 is 15 amino acids. In DNA, the CDR3 is TGTGCCAGCAGTCTTCAGGGCCCAGCTCGTCGGACCCAGTACTTC. Translating it yields CASSLQGPARRTQYF. The complete variable domain, with remaining parts taken from reference TRBV28 and TRBJ2-5, reads DVKVTQSSRYLVKRTGEKVFLECVQDMDHENMFWYRQDPGLGLRLIYFSYDVKMKEKGDIPEGYSVSREKKERFSLILESASTNQTSMYLCASSLQGPARRTQYFGPGTRLLVL.

The J gene is TRBJ1-5, the V gene TRBV6-1, with TRBD1 identical over 7 bases. The CDR3 is made up of 17 amino acids. Germline CDR1 MNHNS, CDR2 SASEGT. J gave up 4 bases and V 0 bases, and 9 bases lay outside the gene matches. The CDR3 DNA reads as TGTGCCAGCAGTGAAGCACTTGGCAGGGGACAGAATCAGCCCCAGCATTTT. Residues: CASSEALGRGQNQPQHF.

CDR3 loop: CASSQMAGSGYGYTF. The CDR3 nucleotides read TGCGCCAGCAGCCAAATGGCGGGAAGCGGCTATGGCTACACCTTC. V gene TRBV4-1 combines with J gene TRBJ1-2, with no clear D. V was pared by 2 bases and J by 4 bases, with 14 bases between. Germline loops: CDR1 MGHRA, CDR2 YSYEKL. The CDR3 extends over 15 amino acids.

For this clone: Within the sample, other DNA sequences also encode this same CDR3. V is TRBV28 and J is TRBJ1-6; D may be TRBD1 (5 bases). This CDR3 contains 16 residues. The ends were cut back, 5 bases at V and 3 bases at J, with 14 bases in the middle. Germline V gene lookup returns CDR1 MDHEN and CDR2 SYDVKM. DNA of the CDR3: TGTGCCAGCAGTCCCATGCGGGGGTTCTATAATTCACCCCTCCACTTT. As protein: CASSPMRGFYNSPLHF.

V and J are TRBV11-2 and TRBJ1-1, with D unclear. Germline loops: CDR1 SGHAT, CDR2 FQNNGV. The CDR3 sequence is 11 residues long. V lost 5 bases and J lost 4, with 5 bases in between. The DNA of the CDR3 is TGTGCCAGCAGCCACGGCACTGAAGCTTTCTTT. Encoded protein: CASSHGTEAFF.

V gene TRBV28 combines with J gene TRBJ2-6; tentative D call: TRBD2 (5 bases). The CDR3 is 15 residues long. The germline V gene encodes CDR1 MDHEN and CDR2 SYDVKM. The V end lost 3 bases, the J end lost 1 base, and 7 bases lay between the germline ends. Here the CDR3 reads CASSLRGSGANVLTF. CDR3 sequence (DNA): TGTGCCAGCAGTTTGCGAGGGTCTGGGGCCAACGTCCTGACTTTC.

The chain joins TRBV7-9 to TRBJ1-1; unclear D gene. V was trimmed by 5 bases and J by 4 bases, leaving 11 bases between them. Germline values: CDR1 SEHNR, CDR2 FQNEAQ (reference sequence). This CDR3 comprises 13 residues. The CDR3 region is CASSPPRITEAFF. In nucleotides, the CDR3 is TGTGCCAGCAGCCCCCCTAGGATCACTGAAGCTTTCTTT.

V gene TRBV14 combines with J gene TRBJ2-7; 11 bases match TRBD1. Germline V lookup: CDR1 SGHDN, CDR2 FVKESK. The CDR3 is 17 amino acids. J lost 6 bases, V lost 8 bases, and 18 bases had no gene match. DNA for the CDR3: TGTGCCAGCTCTCCGGACAGGGGGCGAAGAATAGGGTCCGAGCAGTACTTC. This encodes CASSPDRGRRIGSEQYF.

This clone was observed once. The chain recombines TRBV14 with TRBJ2-7; TRBD1 aligns across 7 bases. J was trimmed by 3 bases and V by 4 bases; bases with no gene match: 12. CDR1 is SGHDN, CDR2 FVKESK, per germline. The CDR3 is made up of 16 amino acids. The CDR3 sequence is CASSPFQTGLGYEQYF. CDR3 in DNA: TGTGCCAGCAGCCCATTTCAGACAGGGTTAGGCTACGAGCAGTACTTC.

The chain's CDR3 is CATESGTNNYGYTF. CDR3 nucleotide sequence: TGTGCCACTGAATCCGGGACAAATAACTATGGCTACACCTTC. The chain uses TRBV10-3 and TRBJ1-2; tentatively, D is TRBD1 (6 bases). Between the trimmed V and J ends, which lost 10 bases and 1 base, there was a span of 16 bases. Per the germline V gene, CDR1 is ENHRY and CDR2 is SYGVKD. The CDR3 has 14 amino acids.

This chain connects TRBV4-1 to TRBJ1-6; 7 positions agree with TRBD1. J gave up 5 bases and V 0 bases, and 7 bases lay outside the gene matches. CDR1 is MGHRA and CDR2 is YSYEKL in the germline V gene. This CDR3 contains 17 residues. The DNA for the CDR3 is TGCGCCAGCAGCCAAGATTGGACAGGACTCAATAATTCACCCCTCCACTTT. As protein: CASSQDWTGLNNSPLHF.

This clone was counted a single time. The CDR3 region is CASSYGDRAAEAFF. DNA of the CDR3: TGTGCCAGCAGTTACGGGGACAGGGCTGCTGAAGCTTTCTTT. V and J are TRBV6-6 and TRBJ1-1; 9 nucleotides agree with TRBD1. There are 14 residues in the CDR3. Per germline, CDR1 MNHNY and CDR2 SVGAGI (reference sequence). V shed 2 bases, J shed 6 bases, and the junction held 4 bases outside the gene matches.